The next 9 T cell receptor beta chains were all read from a single sample in a study of identical twins. TCRdb reanalysed the 5' RACE reads using MiXCR and keeps one entry per CDR3 protein. The top ten hold 0.5% to 0.65% of the sample, which has about 460,000 distinct CDR3 sequences, over 12% seen once. These sequences were also reported in another study, on yellow fever vaccine responses in identical twins.

The sequenced sample was CD4+ T cells sorted from blood. The receptors were sampled from a woman younger than 35 in good health.

This sequence joins TRBV23-1 and TRBJ2-7; D is uncertain. TRBV23-1 is annotated as an ORF whose role is uncertain. The CDR3 spans 13 residues. With 4 bases removed from V and 6 bases from J, the gap between germline ends came to 13 bases. The CDR3 protein is CASSPRHFFEQYF. The CDR3 region has the DNA TGCGCCAGCAGTCCCCGACACTTTTTCGAGCAGTACTTC.

This clonotype was counted at least ten times. The rearrangement links TRBV29-1 to TRBJ2-5; D is undetermined. This CDR3 has 14 residues. Germline assignment: CDR1 SQVTM and CDR2 ANQGSEA. V was cut by 6 bases and J by 2 bases, with 16 bases left in between. The CDR3 DNA follows: TGCAGCGTCCCCGTGTATAGGCCACAAGAGACCCAGTACTTC. Amino acid sequence: CSVPVYRPQETQYF.

This clonotype has ten or more counts. This chain links TRBV29-1 with TRBJ1-1, with no clear D. There are 12 residues in the CDR3. V was clipped by 3 bases and J by 1 base, with 6 bases between them. Per germline, CDR1 SQVTM and CDR2 ANQGSEA. The chain's CDR3 is CSVEAGNTEAFF. CDR3 DNA sequence: TGCAGCGTTGAGGCAGGGAACACTGAAGCTTTCTTT.

This clonotype was observed a handful of times. In nucleotides, the CDR3 is TGTGCCAGCAGTTTGGGACTAGCGGGAGAAGAGAACACCGGGGAGCTGTTTTTT. Amino acids: CASSLGLAGEENTGELFF. The chain has TRBV28 and TRBJ2-2; 14 nucleotides agree with TRBD2. The V gene's germline CDR1 is MDHEN and CDR2 SYDVKM. The CDR3 is 18 residues long. After removal of 3 bases from V and 1 base from J, the junction contained 4 bases not matched to a gene. Based on the CDR3 plus reference TRBV28 and TRBJ2-2, the full variable domain is DVKVTQSSRYLVKRTGEKVFLECVQDMDHENMFWYRQDPGLGLRLIYFSYDVKMKEKGDIPEGYSVSREKKERFSLILESASTNQTSMYLCASSLGLAGEENTGELFFGEGSRLTVL.

This clonotype was counted at least ten times. V and J are TRBV29-1 and TRBJ1-1; D perhaps matches TRBD1 (6 bases). This CDR3 contains 11 residues. Germline CDR1 and CDR2: SQVTM and ANQGSEA. Trimming removed 8 bases at V and 9 bases at J, with 16 bases between. CDR3 residues: CSITTGLKAFF. CDR3 DNA sequence: TGCAGCATTACAACAGGGTTAAAAGCTTTCTTT.

This clonotype was seen a handful of times. CDR3 DNA: TGTGCCAGCAGTGAAGAGTCGTCCCGACGAGAGACCCAGTACTTC. Amino acids: CASSEESSRRETQYF. The chain has TRBV2 and TRBJ2-5; D not resolved. CDR1 SNHLY and CDR2 FYNNEI come from the germline V gene. V was pared by 1 base and J by 4 bases, with 13 bases between. The CDR3 extends over 15 amino acids.

The gene calls are TRBV6-5 and TRBJ2-7, with D possibly TRBD2 on 5 matching bases. The CDR3 sequence is 15 residues long. Trimming cost V 2 bases and J 4 bases, with 15 bases left between them. Germline lookup yields CDR1 MNHEY and CDR2 SVGAGI. Written as DNA, the CDR3 is TGTGCCAGCAGTTACGGGGTGGGAGTGGGTTACGAGCAGTACTTC. Translated: CASSYGVGVGYEQYF.

This clonotype was observed a handful of times. Here the CDR3 reads CASSESTGWTDTQYF. In nucleotides, the CDR3 is TGCGCCAGCAGTGAGTCGACGGGATGGACAGATACGCAGTATTTT. The chain couples TRBV10-2 to TRBJ2-3, with D possibly being TRBD2 (5 bases). This CDR3 has 15 residues. Trimming left V 0 bases short and J 3 bases short, with 10 bases between. CDR1 WSHSY and CDR2 SAAADI come from the germline V gene.

This clonotype was found a few times. The V gene is TRBV4-1, the J gene TRBJ1-1; D possibly corresponds to TRBD1 (6 bases). Germline CDR1 is MGHRA and CDR2 is YSYEKL. Between the trimmed V and J ends, which lost 1 base and 2 bases, there was a span of 11 bases. CDR3 size: 15 residues. CDR3 residues: CASSQVRTENTEAFF. The CDR3 nucleotides are TGCGCCAGCAGCCAAGTACGGACAGAAAACACTGAAGCTTTCTTT.